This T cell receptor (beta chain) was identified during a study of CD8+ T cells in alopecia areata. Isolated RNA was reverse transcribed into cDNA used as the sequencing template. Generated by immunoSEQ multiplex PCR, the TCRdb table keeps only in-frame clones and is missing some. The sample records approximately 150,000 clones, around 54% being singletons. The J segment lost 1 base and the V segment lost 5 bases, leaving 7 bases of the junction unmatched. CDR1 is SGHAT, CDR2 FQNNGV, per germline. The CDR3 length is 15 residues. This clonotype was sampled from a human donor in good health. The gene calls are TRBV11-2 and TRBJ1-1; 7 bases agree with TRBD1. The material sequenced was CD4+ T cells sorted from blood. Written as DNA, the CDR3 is TGTGCCAGCAGCCTACGGACAGGAGGGAACACTGAAGCTTTCTTT. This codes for CASSLRTGGNTEAFF. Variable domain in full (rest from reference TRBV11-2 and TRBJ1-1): EAGVAQSPRYKIIEKRQSVAFWCNPISGHATLYWYQQILGQGPKLLIQFQNNGVVDDSQLPKDRFSAERLKGVDSTLKIQPAKLEDSAVYLCASSLRTGGNTEAFFGQGTRLTVV.